These T cell receptor beta chains were read from a single sample in a study of T cell clones after liver transplantation. The method was immunoSEQ multiplex PCR; TCRdb's version includes in-frame clones alone and lacks a portion of them. The data show over 70,000 clones, 75% to 85% seen once. Sequenced here: CD4+ T cells from blood, sampled 12 months after liver transplant. These receptors all stem from a human patient who received a liver transplant. Part of the T cells may come from the graft donor. CDR3s include the opening cysteine and the closing phenylalanine or tryptophan. Clone size is not always given. Where it is, it says once, few, many or a class for expanded clones.

cdr3_aa v_call clone_size j_call
CASAIEGGVGNTIYF TRBV2 . TRBJ1-3
CASSKEADTQYF TRBV21-1 once TRBJ2-3
CASSLRTGGTTEAFF TRBV11-2 . TRBJ1-1
CASSLGARSTEAFF TRBV11-3 . TRBJ1-1
CASSRTAWDEQFF TRBV18 . TRBJ2-1
CASSVGVRAGGQETQYF TRBV9 . TRBJ2-5
CASSLLGARGEKLFF TRBV19 . TRBJ1-4
CASRSSMGSYNEQFF TRBV27 few TRBJ2-1
CASSQPDREKDEQYF TRBV4-1 . TRBJ2-7
CASSAAGASSGNTIYF TRBV6-1 . TRBJ1-3
CASRTGPSSGANVLTF TRBV9 . TRBJ2-6
CASSPGTGAREQYF TRBV7-2 . TRBJ2-7
CASTERPNEKLFF TRBV28 . TRBJ1-4
CASSVGTGVREQFF TRBV2 . TRBJ2-1
CASSPGTGHEETQYF TRBV11-3 . TRBJ2-5
CASTPFGQGRGGYTF TRBV28 . TRBJ1-2
CASENTTPYGYTF TRBV28 . TRBJ1-2
CASSLFSRRLAVYNEQFF TRBV28 . TRBJ2-1
CASSSRHNTDTQYF TRBV27 . TRBJ2-3
CASSFMGKNTGELFF TRBV27 . TRBJ2-2
CASSYRGQQPQHF TRBV7-2 . TRBJ1-5
CASSRLANEKLFF TRBV27 . TRBJ1-4
CASSVGGRSRNEKLFF TRBV9 . TRBJ1-4
CASSLGWAGQGNEQFF TRBV11-2 . TRBJ2-1
CASSFAERVNEAFF TRBV7-6 once TRBJ1-1
CASSSPDRASEKLFF TRBV28 . TRBJ1-4
CASSLGAVGGNYEQYF TRBV5-1 few TRBJ2-7
CASSLRADYNEQFF TRBV28 . TRBJ2-1
CASRDPGGGSYEQYF TRBV6-8 . TRBJ2-7